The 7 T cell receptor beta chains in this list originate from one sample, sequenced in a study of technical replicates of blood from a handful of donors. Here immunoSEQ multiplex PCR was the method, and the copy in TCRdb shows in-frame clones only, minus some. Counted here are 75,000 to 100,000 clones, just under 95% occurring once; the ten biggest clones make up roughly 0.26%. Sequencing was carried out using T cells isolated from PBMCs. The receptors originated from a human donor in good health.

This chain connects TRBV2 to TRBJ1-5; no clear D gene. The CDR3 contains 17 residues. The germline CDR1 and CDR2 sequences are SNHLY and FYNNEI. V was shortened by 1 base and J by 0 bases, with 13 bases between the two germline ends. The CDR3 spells CASSEEADKYSNQPQHF. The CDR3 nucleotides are TGTGCCAGCAGTGAAGAGGCCGACAAATATAGCAATCAGCCCCAGCATTTT.

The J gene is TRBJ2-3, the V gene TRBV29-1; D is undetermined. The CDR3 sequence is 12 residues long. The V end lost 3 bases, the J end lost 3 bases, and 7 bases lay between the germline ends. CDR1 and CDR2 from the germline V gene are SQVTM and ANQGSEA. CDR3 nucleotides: TGCAGCGTTGACGTCCGTACAGATACGCAGTATTTT. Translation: CSVDVRTDTQYF.

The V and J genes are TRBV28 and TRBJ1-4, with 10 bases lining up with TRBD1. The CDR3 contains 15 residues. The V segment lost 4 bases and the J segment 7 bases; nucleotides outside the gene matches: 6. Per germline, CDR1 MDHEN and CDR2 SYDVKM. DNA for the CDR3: TGTGCCAGCAGTTCGGGGGGACAGGGGCTTGAAAAACTGTTTTTT. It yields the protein CASSSGGQGLEKLFF.

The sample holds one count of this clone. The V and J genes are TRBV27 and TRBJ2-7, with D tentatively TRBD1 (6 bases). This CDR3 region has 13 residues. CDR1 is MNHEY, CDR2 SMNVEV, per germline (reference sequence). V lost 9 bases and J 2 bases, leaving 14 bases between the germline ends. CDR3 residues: CARLHRDPYEQYF. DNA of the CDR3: TGTGCCAGGCTACACAGGGATCCCTACGAGCAGTACTTC.

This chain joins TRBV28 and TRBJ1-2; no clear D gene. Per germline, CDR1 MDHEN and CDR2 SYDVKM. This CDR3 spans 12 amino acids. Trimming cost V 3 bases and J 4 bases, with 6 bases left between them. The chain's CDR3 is CASSFSSYGYTF. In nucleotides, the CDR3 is TGTGCCAGCAGTTTTTCCAGCTATGGCTACACCTTC.

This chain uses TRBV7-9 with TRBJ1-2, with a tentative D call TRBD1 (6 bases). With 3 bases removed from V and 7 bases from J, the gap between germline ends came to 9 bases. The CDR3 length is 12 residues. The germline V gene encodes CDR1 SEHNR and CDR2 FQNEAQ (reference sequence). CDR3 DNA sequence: TGTGCCAGCAGCTTCGGGGGGCTTGGCTACACCTTC. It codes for CASSFGGLGYTF.

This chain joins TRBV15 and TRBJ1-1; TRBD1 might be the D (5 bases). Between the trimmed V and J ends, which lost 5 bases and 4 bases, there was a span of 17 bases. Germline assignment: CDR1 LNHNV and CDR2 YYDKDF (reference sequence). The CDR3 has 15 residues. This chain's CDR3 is CATSSPWGEGTEAFF. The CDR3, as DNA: TGTGCCACCAGCTCCCCCTGGGGGGAAGGCACTGAAGCTTTCTTT. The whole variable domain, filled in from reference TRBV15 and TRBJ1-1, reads DAMVIQNPRYQVTQFGKPVTLSCSQTLNHNVMYWYQQKSSQAPKLLFHYYDKDFNNEADTPDNFQSRRPNTSFCFLDIRSPGLGDTAMYLCATSSPWGEGTEAFFGQGTRLTVV.